Here is one T cell receptor beta chain with its context. Antigen: not known. This entry is derived from a study of OX40 agonist ivuxolimab in advanced cancers. Turning to the study itself: Males comprised roughly four fifths of the group, whose mean age was approximately 60 years (range roughly 20 to 85).

Germline-derived CDR1 and CDR2 are SGHRS and YFSETQ. There are 15 residues in the CDR3. V lost 5 bases and J lost 3; bases outside the gene matches: 9. Autoimmune disease history or systemic immunosuppression led to patients being barred. Using immunoSEQ multiplex PCR, the repertoire was profiled, and TCRdb retains in-frame clones only, with some absent. This table has about 64,000 clones, roughly four fifths appearing once. Whole-study results and caveats: What antigens the expanded peripheral T cells recognized was never established.

The sequence came from an adult with an advanced solid tumor such as melanoma, head and neck, liver or kidney cancer. The material sequenced was CD4+ or CD8+ T cells sorted from blood, taken in a trial of the OX40 agonist ivuxolimab. The J gene is TRBJ2-7, the V gene TRBV5-1; 9 nucleotides align to TRBD1. CDR3 bases: TGCGCCAGCAGGGCTTTACAGGGGGCTTACTACGAGCAGTACTTC. Translated, it gives CASRALQGAYYEQYF.